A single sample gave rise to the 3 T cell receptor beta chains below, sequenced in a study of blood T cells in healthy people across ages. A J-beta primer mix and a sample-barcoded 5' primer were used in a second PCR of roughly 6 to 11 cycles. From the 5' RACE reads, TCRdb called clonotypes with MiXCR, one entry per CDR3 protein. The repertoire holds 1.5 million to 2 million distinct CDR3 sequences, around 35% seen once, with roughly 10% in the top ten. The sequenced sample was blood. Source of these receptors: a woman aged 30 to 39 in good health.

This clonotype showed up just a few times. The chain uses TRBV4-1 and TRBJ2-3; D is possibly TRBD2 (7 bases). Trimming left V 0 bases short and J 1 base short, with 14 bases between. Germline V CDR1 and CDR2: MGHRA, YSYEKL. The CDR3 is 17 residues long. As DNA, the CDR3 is TGCGCCAGCAGCCAAGAATGGGAAGGGGGGGGCACAGATACGCAGTATTTT. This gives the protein CASSQEWEGGGTDTQYF.

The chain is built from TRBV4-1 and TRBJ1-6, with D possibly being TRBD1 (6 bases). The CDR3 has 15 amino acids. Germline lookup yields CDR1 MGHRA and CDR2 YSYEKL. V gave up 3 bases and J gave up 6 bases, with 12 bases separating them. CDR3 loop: CASSHGQRVNSPLHF. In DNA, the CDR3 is TGCGCCAGCAGCCACGGACAGAGAGTTAATTCACCCCTCCACTTT.

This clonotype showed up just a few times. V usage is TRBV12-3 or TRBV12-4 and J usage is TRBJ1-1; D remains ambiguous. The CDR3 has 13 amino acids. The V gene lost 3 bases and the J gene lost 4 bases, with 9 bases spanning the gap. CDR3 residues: CASSFSRATEAFF. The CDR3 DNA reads TGTGCCAGCAGTTTCAGCCGGGCCACTGAAGCTTTCTTT.